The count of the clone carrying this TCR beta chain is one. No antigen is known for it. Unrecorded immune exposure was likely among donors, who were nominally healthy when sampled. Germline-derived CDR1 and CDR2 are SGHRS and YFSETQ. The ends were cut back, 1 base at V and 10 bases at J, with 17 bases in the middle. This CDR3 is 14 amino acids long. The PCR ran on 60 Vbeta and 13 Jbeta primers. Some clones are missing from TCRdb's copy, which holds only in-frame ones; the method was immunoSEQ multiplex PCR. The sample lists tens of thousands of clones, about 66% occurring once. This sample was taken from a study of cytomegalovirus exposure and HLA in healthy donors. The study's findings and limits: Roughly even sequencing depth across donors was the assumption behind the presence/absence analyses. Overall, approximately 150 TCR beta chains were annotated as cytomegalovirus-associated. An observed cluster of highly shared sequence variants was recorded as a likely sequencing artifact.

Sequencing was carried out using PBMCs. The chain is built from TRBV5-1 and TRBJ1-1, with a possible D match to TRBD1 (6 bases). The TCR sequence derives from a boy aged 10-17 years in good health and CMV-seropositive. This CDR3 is CASSLTGSSGGAFF. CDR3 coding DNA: TGCGCCAGCAGCTTGACAGGGAGTTCGGGTGGAGCTTTCTTT.